This section outlines one TCR beta chain sequence together with its context. Its antigen is unidentified. This sample is part of a study of T cell repertoires in cytomegalovirus infection. CDR1 DFQATT and CDR2 SNEGSKA come from the germline V gene (reference sequence). This CDR3 is built from 15 residues. Trimming left V 2 bases short and J 2 bases short, with 13 bases between. TCRdb used MiXCR to reprocess the reads, holding one entry per CDR3 protein. This table has around 570,000 distinct CDR3 sequences, 40% appearing once. This receptor was obtained from a human donor in good health (CMV status not recorded). Some clones in this sample may be carry-over from other donors' samples. This specimen consisted of cultured PBMCs, obtained from culture after CMV antigen stimulation. The rearrangement joins TRBV20-1 to TRBJ1-5; D might be TRBD1 (5 bases). This CDR3 reads CSARLLLGGNQPQHF. The CDR3 nucleotides are TGCAGTGCTAGACTACTTCTGGGGGGCAATCAGCCCCAGCATTTT.